The entry below describes one TCR beta chain. What it binds is unknown. The CDR3 has 14 residues. Germline assignment: CDR1 GTSNPN and CDR2 SVGIG (reference sequence). V lost 7 bases, J lost 4 bases, and 9 bases stayed unmatched. Making the TCR beta libraries involved quantitative 5'-RACE with molecular barcodes. TCRdb re-analysed the 5' RACE reads in MiXCR, keeping a single row per CDR3 protein. The profile covers over 450,000 distinct CDR3 sequences, with roughly 13% appearing a single time and approximately 6.3% taken by the ten largest. This entry is derived from a study of CD8 T cells in ankylosing spondylitis. Whole-study findings and limits: A motif of under 10 highly homologous TCR beta variants was seen as apparently characteristic of ankylosing spondylitis blood. Peripheral blood held disease-linked clones only at relatively low frequency, and these were CD8+. Reported data indicate significant enrichment of disease-linked clones within matched ankylosing spondylitis synovial fluid. Reports of some motif variants in reactive arthritis synovial fluid and blood predate this one.

This receptor was taken from a male donor with ankylosing spondylitis. V and J are TRBV30 and TRBJ1-1, with 10 bases lining up with TRBD1. The sequenced sample was blood, either unsorted or a sorted T cell fraction (not recorded which). CDR3 coding DNA: TGTGCCTCGACTCGGGACAGGGGCTCCACTGAAGCTTTCTTT. Protein product: CASTRDRGSTEAFF.